This entry is about one T cell receptor beta chain. Its cognate antigen is unknown. TCRdb fed the 5' RACE reads into MiXCR, producing one record per CDR3 protein. The sample has 200,000 to 300,000 distinct CDR3 sequences, roughly a sixth seen once. This record comes from a study of T-cell memory formation after mild COVID-19. Germline values: CDR1 MNHEY, CDR2 SVGAGI. CDR3 length equals 11 residues. The V end was cut by 4 bases, the J end by 13 bases, with 14 bases between. General study findings and limits: There was a balanced CD4/CD8 profile in clones contracting day 15 to 85, and later expanders leaned CD4+. For contracting clones, CD4+ ones sat mainly in CM and EM, CD8+ in EMRA. The appearance of some responding clones in pre-infection memory suggested that cross-reactive memory joined.

The chain has TRBV6-5 and TRBJ2-7; D may correspond to TRBD1 or TRBD2 (5 bases each). Source material: PBMCs or a T cell subset sorted from them (not recorded which). This sequence originates from a man between 18 and 29 years old who had mild COVID-19 (a few samples of this study predate the infection). Cell type and time point are not known. The CDR3 here is CASSSGSTLYF. As DNA, the CDR3 is TGTGCCAGCAGTTCAGGGAGCACCTTATACTTC.